This entry concerns a single T cell receptor (beta chain). This sample stems from a study of identical twins. TCRdb processed the 5' RACE reads anew with MiXCR; each CDR3 protein has one entry. The data show 400,000 to 550,000 distinct CDR3 sequences, roughly 26% seen once. These same data were also listed under a study on T cells expressing NK-cell markers. From that study: In sorted CD3+CD56+NKG2C+, CD3+CD56+NKG2C- and CD3+CD56-NKG2C+ T cells, TCR beta repertoires were obtained.

Specimen: CD4+ T cells sorted from blood. The sequence was collected from a woman aged 18-30 years in good health.

CDR3 region: CASSLRARERDTEAFF. In DNA, the CDR3 is TGTGCCAGCAGTCTTAGGGCACGGGAGCGGGACACTGAAGCTTTCTTT. The rearrangement uses TRBV11-2 and TRBJ1-1; D is ambiguous. The CDR3 is 16 amino acids. Trimming cost V 6 bases and J 3 bases, with 20 bases left between them. CDR1 SGHAT and CDR2 FQNNGV come from the germline V gene.